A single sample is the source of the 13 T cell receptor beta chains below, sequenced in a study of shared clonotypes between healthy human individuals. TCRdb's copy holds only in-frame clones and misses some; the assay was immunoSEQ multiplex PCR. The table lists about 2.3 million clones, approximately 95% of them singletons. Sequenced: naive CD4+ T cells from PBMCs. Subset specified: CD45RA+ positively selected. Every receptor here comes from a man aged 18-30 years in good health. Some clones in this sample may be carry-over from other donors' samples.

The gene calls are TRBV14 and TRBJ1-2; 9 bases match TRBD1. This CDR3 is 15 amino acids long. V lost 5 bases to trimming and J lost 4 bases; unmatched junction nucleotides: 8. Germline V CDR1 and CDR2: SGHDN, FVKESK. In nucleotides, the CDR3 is TGTGCCAGCAGCGCTGTGGGACAGGGAGGCTATGGCTACACCTTC. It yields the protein CASSAVGQGGYGYTF.

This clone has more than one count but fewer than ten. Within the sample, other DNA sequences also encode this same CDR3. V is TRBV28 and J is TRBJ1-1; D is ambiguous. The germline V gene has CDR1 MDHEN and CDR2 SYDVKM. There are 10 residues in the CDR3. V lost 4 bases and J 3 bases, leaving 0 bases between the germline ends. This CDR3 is CASSYTEAFF. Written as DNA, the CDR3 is TGTGCCAGCAGTTACACTGAAGCTTTCTTT.

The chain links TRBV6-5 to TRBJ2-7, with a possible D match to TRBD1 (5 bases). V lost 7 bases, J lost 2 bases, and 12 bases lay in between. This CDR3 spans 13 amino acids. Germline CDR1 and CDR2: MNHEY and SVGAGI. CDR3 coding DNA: TGTGCCAGCAAAAACGTAGGGGCCTACGAGCAGTACTTC. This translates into CASKNVGAYEQYF.

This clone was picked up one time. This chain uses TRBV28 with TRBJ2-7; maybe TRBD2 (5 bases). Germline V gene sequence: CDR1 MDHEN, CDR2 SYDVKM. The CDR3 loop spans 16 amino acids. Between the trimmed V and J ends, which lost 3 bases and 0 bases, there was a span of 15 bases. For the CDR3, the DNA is TGTGCCAGCAGTTTTGAGTGGGAGTCCCGCTCCTACGAGCAGTACTTC. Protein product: CASSFEWESRSYEQYF.

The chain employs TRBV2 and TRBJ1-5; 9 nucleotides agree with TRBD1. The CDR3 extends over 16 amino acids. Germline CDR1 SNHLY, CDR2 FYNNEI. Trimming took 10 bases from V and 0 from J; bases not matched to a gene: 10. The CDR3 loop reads CATNGDRALSNQPQHF. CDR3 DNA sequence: TGTGCCACCAACGGGGACAGGGCTCTTAGCAATCAGCCCCAGCATTTT.

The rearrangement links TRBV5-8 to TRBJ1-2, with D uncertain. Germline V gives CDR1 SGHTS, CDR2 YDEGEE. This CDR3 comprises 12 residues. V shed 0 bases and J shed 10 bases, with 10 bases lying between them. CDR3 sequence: CASSLGPRDYTF. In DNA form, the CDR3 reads TGTGCCAGCAGCTTGGGGCCTCGCGACTACACCTTC.

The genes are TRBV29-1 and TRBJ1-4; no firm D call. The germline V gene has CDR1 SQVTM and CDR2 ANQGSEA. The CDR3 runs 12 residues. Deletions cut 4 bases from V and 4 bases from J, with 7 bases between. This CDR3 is CSVGPDNEKLFF. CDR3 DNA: TGCAGCGTTGGTCCGGATAATGAAAAACTGTTTTTT.

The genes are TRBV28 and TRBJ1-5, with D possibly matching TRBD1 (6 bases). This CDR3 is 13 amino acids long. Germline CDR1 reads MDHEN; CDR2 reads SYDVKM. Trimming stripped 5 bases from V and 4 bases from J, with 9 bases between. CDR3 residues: CASSTGWNQPQHF. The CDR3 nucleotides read TGTGCCAGCAGTACAGGGTGGAATCAGCCCCAGCATTTT.

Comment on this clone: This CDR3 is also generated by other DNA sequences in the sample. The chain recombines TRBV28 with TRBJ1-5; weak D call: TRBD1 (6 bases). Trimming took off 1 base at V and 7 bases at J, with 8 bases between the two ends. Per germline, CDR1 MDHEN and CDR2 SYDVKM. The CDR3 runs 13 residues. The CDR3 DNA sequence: TGTGCCAGCAGTTTATTGGGGGCCCAGCCCCAGCATTTT. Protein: CASSLLGAQPQHF. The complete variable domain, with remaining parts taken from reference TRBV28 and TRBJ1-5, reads DVKVTQSSRYLVKRTGEKVFLECVQDMDHENMFWYRQDPGLGLRLIYFSYDVKMKEKGDIPEGYSVSREKKERFSLILESASTNQTSMYLCASSLLGAQPQHFGDGTRLSIL.

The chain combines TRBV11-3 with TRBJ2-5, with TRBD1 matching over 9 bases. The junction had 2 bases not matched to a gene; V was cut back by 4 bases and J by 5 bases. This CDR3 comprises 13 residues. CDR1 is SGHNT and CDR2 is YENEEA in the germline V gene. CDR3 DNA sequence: TGTGCCAGCAGCTCACAGGGGGCGGAGACCCAGTACTTC. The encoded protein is CASSSQGAETQYF. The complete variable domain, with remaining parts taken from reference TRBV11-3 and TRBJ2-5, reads EAGVVQSPRYKIIEKKQPVAFWCNPISGHNTLYWYLQNLGQGPELLIRYENEEAVDDSQLPKDRFSAERLKGVDSTLKIQPAELGDSAVYLCASSSQGAETQYFGPGTRLLVL.

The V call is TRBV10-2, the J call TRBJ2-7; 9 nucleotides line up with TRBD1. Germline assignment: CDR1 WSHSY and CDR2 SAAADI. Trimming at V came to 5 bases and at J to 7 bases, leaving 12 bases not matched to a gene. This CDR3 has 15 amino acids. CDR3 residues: CASSSRDRETVEQYF. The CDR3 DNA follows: TGCGCCAGCAGTAGCCGGGACAGGGAGACGGTGGAGCAGTACTTC.

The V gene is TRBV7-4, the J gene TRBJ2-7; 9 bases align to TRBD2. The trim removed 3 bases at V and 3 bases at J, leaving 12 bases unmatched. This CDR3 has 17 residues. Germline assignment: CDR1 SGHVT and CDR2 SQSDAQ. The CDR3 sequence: CASSFWGREGLNYEQYF. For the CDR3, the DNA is TGTGCCAGCAGCTTCTGGGGGCGGGAGGGCCTTAACTACGAGCAGTACTTC.

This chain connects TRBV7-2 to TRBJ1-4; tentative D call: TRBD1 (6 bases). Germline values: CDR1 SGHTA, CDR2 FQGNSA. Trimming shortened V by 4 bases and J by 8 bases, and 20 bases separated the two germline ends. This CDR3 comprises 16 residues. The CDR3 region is CASSSSSGGVGEKLFF. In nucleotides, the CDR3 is TGTGCCAGCAGCTCCTCCTCGGGGGGCGTGGGAGAAAAACTGTTTTTT.